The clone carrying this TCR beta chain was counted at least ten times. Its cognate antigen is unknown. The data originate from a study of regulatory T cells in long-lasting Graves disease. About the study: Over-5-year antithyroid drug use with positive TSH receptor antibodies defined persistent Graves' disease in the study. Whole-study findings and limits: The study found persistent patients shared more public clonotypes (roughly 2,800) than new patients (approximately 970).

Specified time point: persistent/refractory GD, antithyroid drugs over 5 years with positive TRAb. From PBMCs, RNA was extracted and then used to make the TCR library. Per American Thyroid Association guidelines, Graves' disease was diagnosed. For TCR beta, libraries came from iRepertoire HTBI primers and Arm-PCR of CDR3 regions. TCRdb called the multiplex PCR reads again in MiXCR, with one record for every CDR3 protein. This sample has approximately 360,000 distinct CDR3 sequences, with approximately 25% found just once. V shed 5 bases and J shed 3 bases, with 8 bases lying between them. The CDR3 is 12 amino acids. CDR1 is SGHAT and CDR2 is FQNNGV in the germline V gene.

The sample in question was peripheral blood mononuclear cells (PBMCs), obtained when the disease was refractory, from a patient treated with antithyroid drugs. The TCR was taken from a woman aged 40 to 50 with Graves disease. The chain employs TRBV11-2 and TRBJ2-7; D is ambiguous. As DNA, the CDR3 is TGTGCCAGCAGCGGATTTAACTACGAGCAGTACTTC. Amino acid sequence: CASSGFNYEQYF.